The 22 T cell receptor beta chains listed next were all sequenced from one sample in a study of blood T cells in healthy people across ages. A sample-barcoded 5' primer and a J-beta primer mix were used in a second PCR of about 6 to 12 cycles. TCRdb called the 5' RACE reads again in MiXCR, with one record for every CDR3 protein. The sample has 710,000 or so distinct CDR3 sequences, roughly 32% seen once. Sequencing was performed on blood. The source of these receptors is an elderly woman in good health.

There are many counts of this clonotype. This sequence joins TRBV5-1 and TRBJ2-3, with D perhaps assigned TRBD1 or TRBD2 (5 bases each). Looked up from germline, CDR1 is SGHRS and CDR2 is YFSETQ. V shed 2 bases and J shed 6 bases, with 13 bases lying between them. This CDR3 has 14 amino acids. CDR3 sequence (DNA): TGCGCCAGCAGCTTACAGGACCGAGGGGATACGCAGTATTTT. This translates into CASSLQDRGDTQYF.

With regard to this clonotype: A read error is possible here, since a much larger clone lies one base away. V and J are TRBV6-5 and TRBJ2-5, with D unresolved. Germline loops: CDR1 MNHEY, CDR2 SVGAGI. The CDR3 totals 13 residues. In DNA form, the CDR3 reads TGTGCCAGCAGTCAAAAGTACCAAGGGACCCAGTACTTC. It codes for CASSQKYQGTQYF.

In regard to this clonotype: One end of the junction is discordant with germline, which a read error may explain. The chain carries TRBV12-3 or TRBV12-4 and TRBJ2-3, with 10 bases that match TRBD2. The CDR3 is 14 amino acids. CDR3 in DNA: TGTGCCAGCGGGCCTAGCGGGAGCACAGATGCGCAGTATTTT. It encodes CASGPSGSTDAQYF.

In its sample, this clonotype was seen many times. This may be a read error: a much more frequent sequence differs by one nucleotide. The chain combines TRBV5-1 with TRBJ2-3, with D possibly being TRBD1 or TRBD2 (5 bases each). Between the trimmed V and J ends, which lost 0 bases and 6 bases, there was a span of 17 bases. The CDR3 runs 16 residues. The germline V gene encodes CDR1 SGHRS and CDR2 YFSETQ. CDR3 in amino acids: CASSLDGASGWDTQYF. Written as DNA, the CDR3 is TGCGCCAGCAGCTTGGACGGGGCATCGGGATGGGATACGCAGTATTTT.

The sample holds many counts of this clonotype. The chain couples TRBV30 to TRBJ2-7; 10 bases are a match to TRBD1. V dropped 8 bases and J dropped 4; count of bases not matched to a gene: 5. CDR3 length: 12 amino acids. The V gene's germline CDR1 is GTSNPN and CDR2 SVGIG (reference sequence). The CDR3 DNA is TGTGCCGCCGGGACAGGGGTGTACGAGCAGTACTTC. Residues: CAAGTGVYEQYF.

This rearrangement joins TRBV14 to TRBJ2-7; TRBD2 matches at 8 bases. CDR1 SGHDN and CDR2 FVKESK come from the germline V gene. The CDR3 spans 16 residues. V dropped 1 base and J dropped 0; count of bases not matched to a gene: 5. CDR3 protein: CASSQVRGGVSYEQYF. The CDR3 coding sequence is TGTGCCAGCAGCCAAGTACGGGGGGGGGTCTCCTACGAGCAGTACTTC.

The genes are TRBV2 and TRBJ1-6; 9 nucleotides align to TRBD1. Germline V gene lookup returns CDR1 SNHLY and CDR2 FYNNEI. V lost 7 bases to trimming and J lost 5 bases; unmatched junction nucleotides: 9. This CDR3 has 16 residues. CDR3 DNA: TGTGCCAGCACCTTGGACAGGGGACACCATAATTCACCCCTCCACTTT. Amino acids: CASTLDRGHHNSPLHF.

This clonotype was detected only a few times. The CDR3 DNA sequence: TGTGCCAGCAGTCTACCAGGGCCCCGAGGCGACACTGAAGCTTTCTTT. Translated, it gives CASSLPGPRGDTEAFF. V is TRBV6-6 and J is TRBJ1-1, with D tentatively TRBD1 (5 bases). The CDR3 covers 16 residues. The V and J ends lost 5 bases and 3 bases respectively, with 19 bases between them. CDR1 is MNHNY, CDR2 SVGAGI, per germline (reference sequence).

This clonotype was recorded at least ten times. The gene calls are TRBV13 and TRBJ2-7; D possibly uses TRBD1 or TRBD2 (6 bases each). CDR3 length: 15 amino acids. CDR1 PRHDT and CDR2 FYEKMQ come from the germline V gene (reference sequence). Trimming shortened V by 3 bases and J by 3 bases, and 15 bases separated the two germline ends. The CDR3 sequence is CASSLLGGRSYEQYF. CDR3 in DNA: TGTGCCAGCAGCTTGTTGGGGGGCCGGAGCTACGAGCAGTACTTC. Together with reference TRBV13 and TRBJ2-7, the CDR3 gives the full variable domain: AAGVIQSPRHLIKEKRETATLKCYPIPRHDTVYWYQQGPGQDPQFLISFYEKMQSDKGSIPDRFSAQQFSDYHSELNMSSLELGDSALYFCASSLLGGRSYEQYFGPGTRLTVT.

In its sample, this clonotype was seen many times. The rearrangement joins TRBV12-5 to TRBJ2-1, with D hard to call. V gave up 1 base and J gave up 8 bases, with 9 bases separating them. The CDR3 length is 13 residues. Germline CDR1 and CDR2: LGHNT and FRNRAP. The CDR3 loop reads CASGLATRDEQFF. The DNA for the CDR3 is TGTGCTAGTGGTTTGGCTACACGCGATGAGCAGTTCTTC. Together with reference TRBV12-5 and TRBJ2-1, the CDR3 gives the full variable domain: DARVTQTPRHKVTEMGQEVTMRCQPILGHNTVFWYRQTMMQGLELLAYFRNRAPLDDSGMPKDRFSAEMPDATLATLKIQPSEPRDSAVYFCASGLATRDEQFFGPGTRLTVL.

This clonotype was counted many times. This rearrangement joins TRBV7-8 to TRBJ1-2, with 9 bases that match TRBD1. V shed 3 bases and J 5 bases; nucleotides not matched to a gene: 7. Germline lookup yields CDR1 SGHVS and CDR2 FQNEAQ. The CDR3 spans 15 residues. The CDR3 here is CASSFGQGFSYGYTF. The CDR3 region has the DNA TGTGCCAGCAGCTTCGGACAGGGGTTTTCGTATGGCTACACCTTC. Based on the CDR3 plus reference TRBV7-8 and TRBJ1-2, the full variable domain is GAGVSQSPRYKVAKRGQDVALRCDPISGHVSLFWYQQALGQGPEFLTYFQNEAQLDKSGLPSDRFFAERPEGSVSTLKIQRTQQEDSAVYLCASSFGQGFSYGYTFGSGTRLTVV.

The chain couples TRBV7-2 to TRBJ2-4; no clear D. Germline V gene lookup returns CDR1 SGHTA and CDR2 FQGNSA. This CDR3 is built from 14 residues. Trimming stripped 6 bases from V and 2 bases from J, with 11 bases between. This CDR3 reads CASSPSGTKNIQYF. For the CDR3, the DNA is TGTGCCAGCAGTCCGAGTGGTACCAAAAACATTCAGTACTTC.

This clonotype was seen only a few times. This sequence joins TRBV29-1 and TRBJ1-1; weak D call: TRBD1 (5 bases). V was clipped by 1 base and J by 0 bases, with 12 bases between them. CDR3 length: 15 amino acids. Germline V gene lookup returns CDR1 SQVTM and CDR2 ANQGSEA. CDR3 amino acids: CSVEGAGLLNTEAFF. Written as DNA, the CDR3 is TGCAGCGTTGAAGGGGCAGGGCTTTTGAACACTGAAGCTTTCTTT. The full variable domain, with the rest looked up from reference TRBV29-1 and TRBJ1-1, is SAVISQKPSRDICQRGTSLTIQCQVDSQVTMMFWYRQQPGQSLTLIATANQGSEATYESGFVIDKFPISRPNLTFSTLTVSNMSPEDSSIYLCSVEGAGLLNTEAFFGQGTRLTVV.

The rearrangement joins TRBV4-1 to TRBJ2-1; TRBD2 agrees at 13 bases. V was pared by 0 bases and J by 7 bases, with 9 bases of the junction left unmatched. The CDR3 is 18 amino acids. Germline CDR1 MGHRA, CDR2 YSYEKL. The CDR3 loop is CASSQDGGTSGKGNEQFF. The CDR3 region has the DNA TGCGCCAGCAGCCAAGATGGGGGGACTAGCGGGAAAGGAAATGAGCAGTTCTTC.

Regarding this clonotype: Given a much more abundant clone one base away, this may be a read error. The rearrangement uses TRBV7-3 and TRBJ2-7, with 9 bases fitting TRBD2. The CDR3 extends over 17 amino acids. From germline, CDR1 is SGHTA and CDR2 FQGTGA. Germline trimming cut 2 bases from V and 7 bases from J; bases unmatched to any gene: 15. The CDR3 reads CASSLQQSGAGGGEQYF. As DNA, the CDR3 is TGTGCCAGCAGCTTACAACAGTCGGGAGCGGGGGGAGGTGAGCAGTACTTC.

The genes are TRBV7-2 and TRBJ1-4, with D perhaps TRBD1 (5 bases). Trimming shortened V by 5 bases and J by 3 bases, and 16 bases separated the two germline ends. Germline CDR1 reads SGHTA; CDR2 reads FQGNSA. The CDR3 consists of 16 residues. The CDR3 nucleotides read TGTGCCAGCAGCCTCGCTATGGGGGGATCTAATGAAAAACTGTTTTTT. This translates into CASSLAMGGSNEKLFF.

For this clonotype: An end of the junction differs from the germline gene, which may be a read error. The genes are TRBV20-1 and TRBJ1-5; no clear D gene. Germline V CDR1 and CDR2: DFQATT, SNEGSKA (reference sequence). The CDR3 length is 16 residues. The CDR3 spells CSARGETGDSNQLQHF. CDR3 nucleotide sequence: TGCAGTGCTAGAGGCGAAACGGGTGATAGCAATCAGCTCCAGCATTTT.

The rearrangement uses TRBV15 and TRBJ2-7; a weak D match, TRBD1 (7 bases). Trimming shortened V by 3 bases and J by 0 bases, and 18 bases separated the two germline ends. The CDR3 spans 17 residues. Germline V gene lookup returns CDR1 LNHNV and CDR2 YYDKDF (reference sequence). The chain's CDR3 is CATSSDFTGDSSYEQYF. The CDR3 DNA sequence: TGTGCCACCAGCAGTGATTTTACGGGGGACAGCTCCTACGAGCAGTACTTC.

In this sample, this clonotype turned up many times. CDR3 amino acids: CASSTPAGFADTQYF. CDR3 coding DNA: TGTGCCAGCAGCACGCCAGCGGGGTTTGCCGATACGCAGTATTTT. The genes are TRBV5-5 and TRBJ2-3, with 7 bases matching TRBD2. Germline CDR1 is SGHKS and CDR2 is YYEKEE (reference sequence). The CDR3 has 15 residues. V was pared by 4 bases and J by 6 bases, with 11 bases of the junction left unmatched.

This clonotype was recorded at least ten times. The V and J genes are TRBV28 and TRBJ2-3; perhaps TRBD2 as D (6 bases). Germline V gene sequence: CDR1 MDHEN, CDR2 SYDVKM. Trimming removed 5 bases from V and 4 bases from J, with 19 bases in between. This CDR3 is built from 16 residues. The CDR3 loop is CASSTRAASSADTQYF. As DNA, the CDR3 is TGTGCCAGCAGTACCCGGGCAGCCTCTAGCGCAGATACGCAGTATTTT.

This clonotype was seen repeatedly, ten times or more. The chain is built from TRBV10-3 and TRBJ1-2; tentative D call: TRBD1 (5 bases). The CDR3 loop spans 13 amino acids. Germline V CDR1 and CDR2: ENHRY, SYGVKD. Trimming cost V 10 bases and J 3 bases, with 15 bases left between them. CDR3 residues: CATSRQTDYGYTF. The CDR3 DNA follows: TGTGCCACCAGCAGGCAGACAGACTATGGCTACACCTTC.

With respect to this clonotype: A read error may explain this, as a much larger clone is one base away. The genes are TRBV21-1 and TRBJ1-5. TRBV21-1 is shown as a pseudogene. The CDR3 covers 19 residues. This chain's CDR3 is CASSKGVDLLHTMHQPPHF. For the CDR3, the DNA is TGTGCCAGCAGCAAAGGGGTAGACCTACTCCATACAATGCATCAGCCCCCGCATTTT.